This T cell receptor beta chain was found in a study of T-cell memory formation after mild COVID-19. TCRdb ran MiXCR on the 5' RACE reads and lists one entry per CDR3 protein. Of hundreds of thousands of distinct CDR3 sequences listed, 20% to 30% are singletons. Losses at the gene ends were 6 bases for V and 2 bases for J; bases not matched to a gene: 0. Germline V gene data show CDR1 as SQVTM and CDR2 as ANQGSEA. This CDR3 contains 12 residues. Study observations and caveats: A second wave of clones peaked on day 37, and their SARS-CoV-2 specificity went unconfirmed.

This clonotype was observed many times. Its specificity is unknown. What was sequenced was PBMCs or a T cell subset sorted from them (not recorded which). This TCR derives from an adult woman who had mild COVID-19 (a few samples of this study predate the infection). Cell type and time point are not known. This sequence joins TRBV29-1 and TRBJ1-4, with 7 bases aligning to TRBD1. The CDR3 is CSVTGTNEKLFF. The CDR3, as DNA: TGCAGCGTGACAGGGACTAATGAAAAACTGTTTTTT.